The 27 T cell receptor beta chains reported below all come from one sample, sequenced in a study of T cell changes during pregnancy in multiple sclerosis. This table comes from immunoSEQ multiplex PCR, and its TCRdb copy is limited to in-frame clones, with some not included. The sample includes about 70,000 clones, approximately 92% of them seen just once. Material: CD8+ T cells from peripheral blood mononuclear cells, obtained in the third trimester of pregnancy. These receptors originate from a female donor in good health, enrolled as a control in a pregnancy study.

The chain joins TRBV11-3 to TRBJ1-6; D remains unclear. Germline CDR1 reads SGHNT; CDR2 reads YENEEA. Trimming took off 5 bases at V and 16 bases at J, with 6 bases between the two ends. This CDR3 region has 9 residues. The CDR3 reads CASSHTLHF. In DNA, the CDR3 is TGTGCCAGCAGCCACACACTCCACTTT.

By sample share, this clone is medium-sized (0.01 to 0.1%). The chain employs TRBV4-3 and TRBJ2-6; the D gene is possibly TRBD2 (7 bases). Deletions cut 1 base from V and 0 bases from J, with 13 bases between. Germline CDR1 LGHNA, CDR2 YSLEER. The CDR3 is made up of 18 amino acids. CDR3: CASSQAGEGISGANVLTF. DNA for the CDR3: TGCGCCAGCAGCCAAGCAGGGGAGGGGATCTCTGGGGCCAACGTCCTGACTTTC.

The J gene is TRBJ2-3, the V gene TRBV7-2, with a possible D match to TRBD2 (7 bases). The V end lost 2 bases, the J end lost 5 bases, and 14 bases lay between the germline ends. Germline V gene lookup returns CDR1 SGHTA and CDR2 FQGNSA. The CDR3 has 15 amino acids. For the CDR3, the DNA is TGTGCCAGCAGCTTACGGGGGGCCGGGGTAGATACGCAGTATTTT. Translated, it gives CASSLRGAGVDTQYF. Together with reference TRBV7-2 and TRBJ2-3, the CDR3 gives the full variable domain: GAGVSQSPSNKVTEKGKDVELRCDPISGHTALYWYRQSLGQGLEFLIYFQGNSAPDKSGLPSDRFSAERTGGSVSTLTIQRTQQEDSAVYLCASSLRGAGVDTQYFGPGTRLTVL.

The rearrangement joins TRBV9 to TRBJ2-2, with D possibly matching TRBD1 (6 bases). The ends were cut back, 4 bases at V and 0 bases at J, with 16 bases in the middle. CDR3 length: 17 residues. Per the germline V gene, CDR1 is SGDLS and CDR2 is YYNGEE. The CDR3, as DNA: TGTGCCAGCAGCTTCCGACGACAGGAAACGAACACCGGGGAGCTGTTTTTT. Amino acids: CASSFRRQETNTGELFF.

The rearrangement joins TRBV5-6 to TRBJ1-5, with 9 bases fitting TRBD1. There are 17 residues in the CDR3. Losses at the gene ends were 2 bases for V and 0 bases for J; bases not matched to a gene: 6. CDR1 and CDR2 from the germline V gene are SGHDT and YYEEEE. CDR3 DNA sequence: TGTGCCAGCAGCTTCATGACAGGGGGTAGTAGCAATCAGCCCCAGCATTTT. It translates to CASSFMTGGSSNQPQHF.

CDR3 sequence: CASSWDSHEQYF. The CDR3 bases are TGTGCCAGCAGCTGGGACAGTCACGAGCAGTACTTC. This chain joins TRBV7-9 and TRBJ2-7; TRBD1 matches at 7 bases. The J segment lost 5 bases and the V segment lost 4 bases, leaving 2 bases of the junction unmatched. The germline CDR1 and CDR2 sequences are SEHNR and FQNEAQ (reference sequence). The CDR3 runs 12 residues.

V and J are TRBV7-8 and TRBJ2-5; D is perhaps TRBD1 (5 bases). Germline loops: CDR1 SGHVS, CDR2 FQNEAQ. This CDR3 has 10 residues. V was clipped by 3 bases and J by 12 bases, with 8 bases between them. The CDR3 DNA sequence: TGTGCCAGCAGCTTGGGGCGGAAGTACTTC. Its protein product is CASSLGRKYF. Filled out from reference TRBV7-8 and TRBJ2-5, the complete variable domain reads GAGVSQSPRYKVAKRGQDVALRCDPISGHVSLFWYQQALGQGPEFLTYFQNEAQLDKSGLPSDRFFAERPEGSVSTLKIQRTQQEDSAVYLCASSLGRKYFGPGTRLLVL.

The genes are TRBV5-6 and TRBJ1-2; D remains ambiguous. The V gene lost 4 bases and the J gene lost 6 bases, with 22 bases spanning the gap. The germline gives CDR1 SGHDT, CDR2 YYEEEE. This CDR3 is built from 16 residues. The CDR3 DNA sequence: TGTGCCAGCAGCCCGAGTGGGCGCCATGTCAACGATGGCTACACCTTC. This translates into CASSPSGRHVNDGYTF.

The chain has TRBV2 and TRBJ1-1, with D tentatively TRBD1 (5 bases). Trimming stripped 2 bases from V and 1 base from J, with 8 bases between. CDR3 length: 14 residues. The germline V gene has CDR1 SNHLY and CDR2 FYNNEI. The CDR3 nucleotides read TGTGCCAGCAGTGAAAGGGGCACGAACACTGAAGCTTTCTTT. This sequence encodes CASSERGTNTEAFF.

The DNA for the CDR3 is TGTGCCAGCACCCCGGGACAGGGCCCCCCAAACTATGGCTACACCTTC. Translated: CASTPGQGPPNYGYTF. The chain recombines TRBV27 with TRBJ1-2, with 9 bases matching TRBD1. The CDR3 has 16 amino acids. Trimming took 7 bases from V and 2 from J; bases not matched to a gene: 11. Germline V gene lookup returns CDR1 MNHEY and CDR2 SMNVEV (reference sequence).

The V gene is TRBV4-2, the J gene TRBJ1-4; D gene unclear. Germline-derived CDR1 and CDR2 are LGHNA and YNFKEQ. This CDR3 has 16 residues. V lost 1 base and J 4 bases, leaving 13 bases between the germline ends. The CDR3 here is CASSQAGTTGNEKLFF. The CDR3, as DNA: TGTGCCAGCAGCCAAGCAGGCACAACTGGTAATGAAAAACTGTTTTTT.

This chain joins TRBV27 and TRBJ2-2; TRBD1 matches 7 bases. J lost 5 bases, V lost 5 bases, and 11 bases had no gene match. The CDR3 consists of 16 residues. Germline V gene sequence: CDR1 MNHEY, CDR2 SMNVEV (reference sequence). The CDR3 region is CASSGKTGMGTGELFF. The DNA for the CDR3 is TGTGCCAGCAGTGGAAAGACAGGGATGGGGACCGGGGAGCTGTTTTTT.

In nucleotides, the CDR3 is TGTGCCAGCAGCGGGGGGGCTGGGGAGCAGTACTTC. This sequence encodes CASSGGAGEQYF. V usage is TRBV27 and J usage is TRBJ2-7; 8 nucleotides agree with TRBD2. Trimming took 6 bases from V and 7 from J; bases not matched to a gene: 5. The CDR3 is 12 residues long. Per the germline V gene, CDR1 is MNHEY and CDR2 is SMNVEV (reference sequence).

The rearrangement uses TRBV5-1 and TRBJ2-5; the match to TRBD1 covers 9 bases. Germline CDR1 reads SGHRS; CDR2 reads YFSETQ. V dropped 0 bases and J dropped 4; count of bases not matched to a gene: 4. There are 15 residues in the CDR3. The CDR3 bases are TGCGCCAGCAGCTTGGAGGGACAGGGATTAGAGACCCAGTACTTC. Translation gives CASSLEGQGLETQYF.

The genes are TRBV7-8 and TRBJ2-1; the D is unclear. From germline, CDR1 is SGHVS and CDR2 FQNEAQ. Deletions cut 5 bases from V and 4 bases from J, with 9 bases between. The CDR3 consists of 13 residues. The CDR3 DNA sequence: TGTGCCAGCAGCACAGAACTTTACAATGAGCAGTTCTTC. Protein: CASSTELYNEQFF.

The chain couples TRBV5-5 to TRBJ2-7, with a weak D call TRBD1 (6 bases). V was shortened by 0 bases and J by 3 bases, with 10 bases between the two germline ends. Germline V gives CDR1 SGHKS, CDR2 YYEKEE (reference sequence). This CDR3 has 14 residues. This chain's CDR3 is CASSLDREYYEQYF. For the CDR3, the DNA is TGTGCCAGCAGCTTGGACAGGGAATACTACGAGCAGTACTTC.

V and J are TRBV6-1 and TRBJ2-7; D gene uncertain. The germline CDR1 and CDR2 sequences are MNHNS and SASEGT. The V and J ends lost 8 bases and 7 bases respectively, with 12 bases between them. The length of the CDR3 is 11 residues. This chain's CDR3 is CASREQWEQYF. Here the CDR3 DNA reads TGTGCCAGCCGCGAACAGTGGGAGCAGTACTTC.

The chain has TRBV4-3 and TRBJ1-4; 9 bases fit TRBD1. The CDR3 runs to 19 residues. V shed 2 bases and J 0 bases; nucleotides not matched to a gene: 10. CDR1 is LGHNA and CDR2 is YSLEER in the germline V gene. CDR3: CASSQSKTGGLPTNEKLFF. The CDR3 DNA reads TGCGCCAGCAGCCAAAGTAAGACAGGGGGGCTCCCAACTAATGAAAAACTGTTTTTT.

This chain uses TRBV6-5 with TRBJ2-3; 9 nucleotides align to TRBD2. The V gene end was trimmed by 3 bases and the J gene end by 1 base; junction bases not matched to a gene: 5. Germline loops: CDR1 MNHEY, CDR2 SVGAGI. The CDR3 contains 16 residues. The DNA for the CDR3 is TGTGCCAGCAGTTATAGCGGGGGCTTCCGCACAGATACGCAGTATTTT. It translates to CASSYSGGFRTDTQYF.

A single count supports this clone. The chain combines TRBV7-2 with TRBJ2-7; possible D gene TRBD2, 5 bases. Germline-derived CDR1 and CDR2 are SGHTA and FQGNSA. The V end was cut by 4 bases, the J end by 2 bases, with 15 bases between. The CDR3 extends over 15 amino acids. CDR3 DNA: TGTGCCAGCAGCTATTGGACTCCTGAGGCCTACGAGCAGTACTTC. Encoded protein: CASSYWTPEAYEQYF.

This clone was counted once. The J gene is TRBJ1-2, the V gene TRBV27; 8 positions agree with TRBD1. Trimming took 5 bases from V and 5 from J; bases not matched to a gene: 13. The germline V gene encodes CDR1 MNHEY and CDR2 SMNVEV (reference sequence). The CDR3 length is 16 residues. The CDR3 DNA reads as TGTGCCAGCAGTCCGGGGGGCGGACAGGGATTTTATGGCTACACCTTC. Translated, it gives CASSPGGGQGFYGYTF.

J is TRBJ1-1 and V is TRBV30; 9 bases are shared with TRBD1. This CDR3 region has 14 residues. Germline CDR1 reads GTSNPN; CDR2 reads SVGIG (reference sequence). J was trimmed by 7 bases and V by 4 bases; bases with no gene match: 10. The CDR3 DNA reads as TGTGCCTGGATACCAAGGACAGGGGCCATTGAAGCTTTCTTT. It codes for CAWIPRTGAIEAFF.

The chain links TRBV5-5 to TRBJ2-7; 11 bases line up with TRBD1. The germline V gene has CDR1 SGHKS and CDR2 YYEKEE (reference sequence). After removal of 3 bases from V and 6 bases from J, the junction contained 2 bases not matched to a gene. CDR3 size: 13 residues. DNA of the CDR3: TGTGCCAGCAGCTCGGACAGGGGGCCCGAGCAGTACTTC. This gives the protein CASSSDRGPEQYF.

This chain connects TRBV19 to TRBJ2-7, with a tentative D call TRBD1 (6 bases). V lost 0 bases and J lost 4, with 13 bases in between. The CDR3 covers 15 residues. Germline V CDR1 and CDR2: LNHDA, SQIVND (reference sequence). The CDR3 protein is CASSIDWDIRYEQYF. DNA for the CDR3: TGTGCCAGTAGTATAGATTGGGACATTCGTTACGAGCAGTACTTC.

Here the CDR3 DNA reads TGTGCCAGCAGCTCTGCCGGGACAGGGCTGTTCTTC. It specifies CASSSAGTGLFF. V gene TRBV7-3 combines with J gene TRBJ2-1; 9 nucleotides match TRBD1. The V gene's germline CDR1 is SGHTA and CDR2 FQGTGA. CDR3 length equals 12 residues. With 4 bases clipped from V and 15 bases from J, the junction kept 7 bases outside the gene matches.

The chain joins TRBV7-2 to TRBJ2-1; 11 positions agree with TRBD2. There are 15 residues in the CDR3. After removal of 5 bases from V and 7 bases from J, the junction contained 7 bases not matched to a gene. Germline CDR1 is SGHTA and CDR2 is FQGNSA. The CDR3 DNA is TGTGCCAGCAGCCAACTAGCGGGGGCATATAATGAGCAGTTCTTC. It translates to CASSQLAGAYNEQFF. Based on the CDR3 plus reference TRBV7-2 and TRBJ2-1, the full variable domain is GAGVSQSPSNKVTEKGKDVELRCDPISGHTALYWYRQSLGQGLEFLIYFQGNSAPDKSGLPSDRFSAERTGGSVSTLTIQRTQQEDSAVYLCASSQLAGAYNEQFFGPGTRLTVL.

The chain carries TRBV7-9 and TRBJ2-7; D unresolved. Per the germline V gene, CDR1 is SEHNR and CDR2 is FQNEAQ (reference sequence). This CDR3 has 14 amino acids. Trimming cost V 4 bases and J 3 bases, with 13 bases left between them. This CDR3 is CASSSYDRNYEQYF. Here the CDR3 DNA reads TGTGCCAGCAGCTCCTATGATCGAAACTACGAGCAGTACTTC.